These 19 T cell receptor beta chains share one sample of origin, sequenced in a study of ipilimumab plus nivolumab after autologous stem cell transplantation. Produced via immunoSEQ multiplex PCR; TCRdb's table is partial and in-frame only. In the table there are 15,000 to 20,000 clones, 81% of which are singletons. The source was PBMCs, collected in a trial of ipilimumab plus nivolumab as post-transplant consolidation. The receptors shown here come from a male donor with diffuse large B-cell lymphoma.

The chain links TRBV19 to TRBJ1-2, with D perhaps matching TRBD1 (5 bases). The CDR3 has 15 residues. Trimming left V 3 bases short and J 6 bases short, with 17 bases between. The germline V gene has CDR1 LNHDA and CDR2 SQIVND (reference sequence). DNA for the CDR3: TGTGCCAGTAGTATCGGGTCTGACAAAGGGGATGGCTACACCTTC. It yields the protein CASSIGSDKGDGYTF.

This sequence joins TRBV7-8 and TRBJ2-3, with D possibly being TRBD1 (6 bases). V lost 1 base to trimming and J lost 2 bases, with 10 bases between them. Germline CDR1 is SGHVS and CDR2 is FQNEAQ. The CDR3 is 15 residues long. The CDR3 reads CASSLVGGSTDTQYF. The CDR3 DNA sequence: TGTGCCAGCAGCTTAGTAGGGGGATCCACAGATACGCAGTATTTT.

The CDR3: CASSQWTARNTEAFF. CDR3 bases: TGCGCCAGCAGCCAATGGACAGCCCGGAACACTGAAGCTTTCTTT. V usage is TRBV4-1 and J usage is TRBJ1-1; a weak D match, TRBD1 (6 bases). V lost 2 bases, J lost 1 base, and 11 bases lay in between. Germline lookup yields CDR1 MGHRA and CDR2 YSYEKL. The CDR3 runs to 15 residues.

This sequence joins TRBV29-1 and TRBJ2-2, with D unclear. The CDR3 is 11 residues long. CDR1 and CDR2 from the germline V gene are SQVTM and ANQGSEA. With 7 bases removed from V and 3 bases from J, the gap between germline ends came to 6 bases. Here the CDR3 DNA reads TGCAGCGCTCGAGACACCGGGGAGCTGTTTTTT. This gives the protein CSARDTGELFF.

This chain joins TRBV6-6 and TRBJ1-5; maybe TRBD1 (5 bases). Trimming pared 6 bases from V and 6 bases from J, leaving 18 bases between. CDR3 length: 15 amino acids. CDR1 is MNHNY and CDR2 is SVGAGI in the germline V gene (reference sequence). CDR3 DNA: TGTGCCAGCAGCCCCCTAAGGACACGGTCTCAGCCCCAGCATTTT. Translated, it gives CASSPLRTRSQPQHF.

This rearrangement joins TRBV5-5 to TRBJ2-1; a possible D gene is TRBD2 (5 bases). Trimming removed 1 base at V and 3 bases at J, with 8 bases between. This CDR3 has 14 residues. CDR1 and CDR2 from the germline V gene are SGHKS and YYEKEE (reference sequence). CDR3 sequence reads: CASSLSEGYNEQFF. CDR3 bases: TGTGCCAGCAGCTTGTCCGAGGGCTACAATGAGCAGTTCTTC. Filled out from reference TRBV5-5 and TRBJ2-1, the complete variable domain reads DAGVTQSPTHLIKTRGQQVTLRCSPISGHKSVSWYQQVLGQGPQFIFQYYEKEERGRGNFPDRFSARQFPNYSSELNVNALLLGDSALYLCASSLSEGYNEQFFGPGTRLTVL.

The chain couples TRBV6-6 to TRBJ2-2; no clear D gene. This CDR3 comprises 14 residues. V shed 7 bases and J shed 6 bases, with 15 bases lying between them. Looked up from germline, CDR1 is MNHNY and CDR2 is SVGAGI (reference sequence). This CDR3 reads CASKGPFEAGELFF. The DNA of the CDR3 is TGTGCCAGCAAGGGCCCTTTTGAGGCCGGGGAGCTGTTTTTT.

The genes are TRBV6-5 and TRBJ1-4; 10 bases are a match to TRBD1. Germline CDR1 is MNHEY and CDR2 is SVGAGI. The trim removed 6 bases at V and 8 bases at J, leaving 9 bases unmatched. CDR3 length equals 15 residues. CDR3 nucleotides: TGTGCCAGCAGCGCTCGGGACAGGGGATCCGAAAAACTGTTTTTT. Its protein is CASSARDRGSEKLFF.

Only a few counts were recorded for this clone. The J gene is TRBJ1-2, the V gene TRBV30, with TRBD1 matching over 8 bases. This CDR3 is 15 amino acids long. CDR1 is GTSNPN and CDR2 is SVGIG in the germline V gene (reference sequence). The V segment lost 0 bases and the J segment 5 bases; nucleotides outside the gene matches: 8. CDR3 loop: CAWSVGTGGAYGYTF. In nucleotides, the CDR3 is TGTGCCTGGAGTGTGGGTACAGGGGGTGCGTATGGCTACACCTTC.

The rearrangement joins TRBV7-2 to TRBJ2-2; 14 bases are shared with TRBD2. The trim removed 1 base at V and 5 bases at J, leaving 3 bases unmatched. CDR3 length equals 17 residues. Germline CDR1 reads SGHTA; CDR2 reads FQGNSA. The CDR3 is CASSLGGLAGGTGELFF. The CDR3, as DNA: TGTGCCAGCAGCTTAGGTGGACTAGCGGGGGGAACCGGGGAGCTGTTTTTT.

This chain uses TRBV5-1 with TRBJ2-2, with TRBD2 identical over 7 bases. V lost 4 bases to trimming and J lost 4 bases; unmatched junction nucleotides: 7. CDR1 and CDR2 (germline): SGHRS, YFSETQ. The CDR3 extends over 15 amino acids. In DNA form, the CDR3 reads TGCGCCAGCAGCATGGGAGCTAGCGGCACCGGGGAGCTGTTTTTT. It specifies CASSMGASGTGELFF.

The rearrangement links TRBV19 to TRBJ2-3; 14 positions agree with TRBD2. Germline V CDR1 and CDR2: LNHDA, SQIVND (reference sequence). CDR3 length equals 16 residues. The trim removed 6 bases at V and 2 bases at J, leaving 4 bases unmatched. The DNA of the CDR3 is TGTGCCAGTAGCGGACTAGCGGGGGGCACCACAGATACGCAGTATTTT. This encodes CASSGLAGGTTDTQYF.

The chain carries TRBV7-2 and TRBJ2-7, with D perhaps TRBD2 (5 bases). This CDR3 comprises 13 residues. V was trimmed by 3 bases and J by 2 bases, leaving 8 bases between them. The germline gives CDR1 SGHTA, CDR2 FQGNSA. CDR3 in amino acids: CASSFRGPYEQYF. The CDR3 DNA follows: TGTGCCAGCAGCTTTCGGGGTCCCTACGAGCAGTACTTC.

The genes are TRBV18 and TRBJ1-2, with 8 positions matching TRBD1. In germline, CDR1 is KGHSH, CDR2 LQKENI. This CDR3 is built from 13 residues. J gave up 8 bases and V 5 bases, and 7 bases lay outside the gene matches. CDR3 sequence reads: CASSGTGFLGYTF. CDR3 sequence (DNA): TGTGCCAGCTCAGGGACAGGTTTTTTAGGCTACACCTTC.

The chain couples TRBV2 to TRBJ1-4; D call uncertain. The V gene lost 10 bases and the J gene lost 7 bases, with 13 bases spanning the gap. The germline gives CDR1 SNHLY, CDR2 FYNNEI. The CDR3 totals 12 residues. The CDR3 is CATKLLGEKLFF. The DNA of the CDR3 is TGTGCCACAAAGCTACTGGGTGAAAAACTGTTTTTT.

This clone has a single count. The chain uses TRBV19 and TRBJ2-7; the D gene is possibly TRBD2 (6 bases). CDR1 is LNHDA and CDR2 is SQIVND in the germline V gene (reference sequence). Trimming cost V 5 bases and J 5 bases, with 19 bases left between them. The CDR3 is 15 amino acids. The CDR3 is CASSARGLGADEQYF. The CDR3 DNA follows: TGTGCCAGTAGTGCCCGGGGACTCGGGGCGGACGAGCAGTACTTC.

V and J are TRBV11-2 and TRBJ2-5, with D possibly matching TRBD2 (6 bases). Germline CDR1 reads SGHAT; CDR2 reads FQNNGV. The V gene lost 5 bases and the J gene lost 7 bases, with 17 bases spanning the gap. The CDR3 covers 14 residues. The DNA of the CDR3 is TGTGCCAGCAGCAGCGCGGGGCCCCTGCCGACCCAGTACTTC. As protein: CASSSAGPLPTQYF.

Of note for this clone: The sample contains more than one DNA sequence encoding this CDR3. The chain uses TRBV6-1 and TRBJ1-2; D perhaps matches TRBD1 (6 bases). The germline V and J ends were trimmed by 2 bases and 3 bases, with 7 bases remaining between them. The V gene's germline CDR1 is MNHNS and CDR2 SASEGT. The CDR3 is 13 amino acids. The CDR3 nucleotides read TGTGCCAGCAGTGAATGGACAGACTATGGCTACACCTTC. Translating it yields CASSEWTDYGYTF.

The rearrangement joins TRBV9 to TRBJ1-2; D not certain. In germline, CDR1 is SGDLS, CDR2 YYNGEE. The CDR3 has 15 amino acids. V was trimmed by 0 bases and J by 0 bases, leaving 9 bases between them. In DNA form, the CDR3 reads TGTGCCAGCAGCGTAGGGACGGTAGCTAACTATGGCTACACCTTC. It specifies CASSVGTVANYGYTF.